The following is a T cell receptor beta chain sequence with its context. This sample was included in a study of blood T cell repertoires in COVID-19. Study-wide background: In each case, the material was cDNA or gDNA derived from T cells, B-cell-depleted T cells, or PBMCs.

A Seattle source enrolled patients during active infection and followed them longitudinally. CDR3 length: 15 residues. Germline CDR1 reads LNHNV; CDR2 reads YYDKDF (reference sequence). With 0 bases removed from V and 7 bases from J, the gap between germline ends came to 15 bases. In the authors' workflow: Amplification of reference gene primers was used by the study to estimate nucleated cell counts. Measured with immunoSEQ multiplex PCR; TCRdb has only the in-frame clones, and not every one. The V and J calls and the clone size are those of that table, but D and trimming were determined from the DNA. The sample has 200,000 or so clones; roughly 80% are singletons.

Material: peripheral blood. The receptor was derived from a woman of 80 years or more with COVID-19, enrolled during active disease. This chain joins TRBV15 and TRBJ1-1; D unresolved. Written as DNA, the CDR3 is TGTGCCACCAGCAGAGATTGGCGGGGTGCCGGTGAAGCTTTCTTT. This gives the protein CATSRDWRGAGEAFF. Based on the CDR3 plus reference TRBV15 and TRBJ1-1, the full variable domain is DAMVIQNPRYQVTQFGKPVTLSCSQTLNHNVMYWYQQKSSQAPKLLFHYYDKDFNNEADTPDNFQSRRPNTSFCFLDIRSPGLGDTAMYLCATSRDWRGAGEAFFGQGTRLTVV.